This entry lists 6 T cell receptor beta chains sequenced from one sample in a study of graft-versus-host responses after intestinal transplantation. Profiled with immunoSEQ multiplex PCR; TCRdb holds only in-frame clones, not every one. Of fewer than 95,000 clones in the sample, roughly 93% are singletons; the top ten hold over 0.45%. Antigens of these TCRs are unknown. The sample was unstimulated CD8+ T cells sorted from spleen or lymph node cells, taken before intestinal transplant. Source of these receptors: a human donor who received an intestinal transplant.

This CDR3 reads CASSESLYAYEQYF. The DNA of the CDR3 is TGTGCCAGCAGTGAATCCCTATACGCCTACGAGCAGTACTTC. V usage is TRBV6-1 and J usage is TRBJ2-7; no reliable D call. The CDR3 has 14 residues. The germline V and J ends were trimmed by 2 bases and 2 bases, with 10 bases remaining between them. Per the germline V gene, CDR1 is MNHNS and CDR2 is SASEGT.

The CDR3 DNA follows: TGTGCCAGTAGTATAGCGCCGGACAGTTACTCCTATGGCTACACCTTC. Translated: CASSIAPDSYSYGYTF. V and J are TRBV19 and TRBJ1-2, with D maybe TRBD1 (6 bases). Trimming cost V 1 base and J 4 bases, with 16 bases left between them. CDR3 size: 16 residues. The germline gives CDR1 LNHDA, CDR2 SQIVND (reference sequence). Looking up the rest from reference TRBV19 and TRBJ1-2 gives the full variable domain: DGGITQSPKYLFRKEGQNVTLSCEQNLNHDAMYWYRQDPGQGLRLIYYSQIVNDFQKGDIAEGYSVSREKKESFPLTVTSAQKNPTAFYLCASSIAPDSYSYGYTFGSGTRLTVV.

The rearrangement joins TRBV19 to TRBJ2-7; tentative D call: TRBD1 (5 bases). Germline lookup yields CDR1 LNHDA and CDR2 SQIVND (reference sequence). This CDR3 region has 14 residues. Trimming removed 5 bases at V and 4 bases at J, with 15 bases between. The CDR3 protein is CASSSQGIGYEQYF. The CDR3 coding sequence is TGTGCCAGTAGTTCGCAGGGTATCGGGTACGAGCAGTACTTC.

The chain recombines TRBV7-6 with TRBJ2-7; TRBD2 matches 8 bases. Germline V lookup: CDR1 SGHVS, CDR2 FNYEAQ. The CDR3 contains 14 residues. Trimming cost V 5 bases and J 4 bases; bases outside gene matches: 7. The DNA for the CDR3 is TGTGCCAGCAGCCCCGGGACTAGGGGATACGAGCAGTACTTC. It specifies CASSPGTRGYEQYF.

This chain connects TRBV2 to TRBJ1-2, with 10 bases fitting TRBD1. The CDR3 is made up of 15 amino acids. With V trimmed by 0 bases and J by 4 bases, 2 bases remained unmatched. Germline V gene data show CDR1 as SNHLY and CDR2 as FYNNEI. The CDR3 spells CASSEATGGFYGYTF. In DNA form, the CDR3 reads TGTGCCAGCAGTGAAGCGACAGGGGGCTTCTATGGCTACACCTTC.

This chain joins TRBV4-3 and TRBJ1-1, with 10 bases fitting TRBD1. This CDR3 has 15 residues. Germline lookup yields CDR1 LGHNA and CDR2 YSLEER. Unmatched junction bases numbered 5, after V lost 3 bases and J lost 4 bases. The CDR3 here is CASSQDRGSGTEAFF. The CDR3 DNA is TGCGCCAGCAGCCAGGACAGGGGGTCGGGCACTGAAGCTTTCTTT.